This entry lists 24 T cell receptor beta chains sequenced from one sample in a study of shared clonotypes between healthy human individuals. The data were produced by immunoSEQ multiplex PCR, yet TCRdb's version contains in-frame clones alone and is incomplete. The table has about 590,000 clones, around 95% seen once. CD45RO-negative, CCR7-positively selected cells formed the naive CD8 fraction, excluding terminally differentiated effector memory CD45RA+ cells. Sequencing input: naive CD8+ T cells sorted from blood. Receptors originate from a woman in her 30s in good health.

The rearrangement joins TRBV19 to TRBJ2-7, with 7 positions matching TRBD1. The junction had 5 bases not matched to a gene; V was cut back by 10 bases and J by 2 bases. The germline gives CDR1 LNHDA, CDR2 SQIVND (reference sequence). The length of the CDR3 is 12 residues. The CDR3 region is CATRGQAYEQYF. CDR3 sequence (DNA): TGTGCCACTAGAGGACAGGCCTACGAGCAGTACTTC.

This chain joins TRBV18 and TRBJ1-1; TRBD1 is a possible D gene (5 bases). CDR1 is KGHSH, CDR2 LQKENI, per germline. This CDR3 has 14 residues. V was clipped by 3 bases and J by 1 base, with 9 bases between them. CDR3 region: CASSPWGGNTEAFF. The CDR3 nucleotides are TGTGCCAGCTCACCGTGGGGGGGGAACACTGAAGCTTTCTTT.

The chain uses TRBV27 and TRBJ2-5; a possible D gene is TRBD2 (6 bases). This CDR3 has 16 amino acids. The V gene's germline CDR1 is MNHEY and CDR2 SMNVEV (reference sequence). Between the trimmed V and J ends, which lost 0 bases and 3 bases, there was a span of 14 bases. In nucleotides, the CDR3 is TGTGCCAGCAGTTTATCCCCCGGGACTGCCAAAGAGACCCAGTACTTC. It yields the protein CASSLSPGTAKETQYF.

This chain's CDR3 is CASSLGQGPTEAFF. In nucleotides, the CDR3 is TGCGCCAGCAGCCTTGGACAGGGCCCCACTGAAGCTTTCTTT. The chain recombines TRBV5-1 with TRBJ1-1; 8 bases are a match to TRBD1. The V gene's germline CDR1 is SGHRS and CDR2 YFSETQ. V trimming: 4 bases; J trimming: 4 bases; junction bases outside the gene matches: 6. This CDR3 comprises 14 residues.

The J gene is TRBJ1-2, the V gene TRBV9, with D possibly being TRBD1 (5 bases). CDR1 and CDR2 (germline): SGDLS, YYNGEE. The V and J ends lost 3 bases and 8 bases respectively, with 11 bases between them. The CDR3 length is 12 residues. CDR3 amino acids: CASSGPGQGYTF. In DNA form, the CDR3 reads TGTGCCAGCAGCGGGCCAGGGCAGGGCTACACCTTC. Looking up the rest from reference TRBV9 and TRBJ1-2 gives the full variable domain: DSGVTQTPKHLITATGQRVTLRCSPRSGDLSVYWYQQSLDQGLQFLIQYYNGEERAKGNILERFSAQQFPDLHSELNLSSLELGDSALYFCASSGPGQGYTFGSGTRLTVV.

The chain has TRBV2 and TRBJ2-5; TRBD1 agrees at 10 bases. The germline CDR1 and CDR2 sequences are SNHLY and FYNNEI. CDR3 size: 15 residues. After removal of 7 bases from V and 4 bases from J, the junction contained 9 bases not matched to a gene. This CDR3 reads CASTETGGEGETQYF. CDR3 nucleotides: TGTGCCAGCACCGAGACAGGGGGCGAAGGAGAGACCCAGTACTTC.

The chain carries TRBV27 and TRBJ1-1; D might be TRBD1 (6 bases). The CDR3 is 14 residues long. The germline gives CDR1 MNHEY, CDR2 SMNVEV (reference sequence). Trimming shortened V by 3 bases and J by 1 base, and 9 bases separated the two germline ends. Here the CDR3 DNA reads TGTGCCAGCAGTTTGGCAGGGGCGAACACTGAAGCTTTCTTT. This sequence encodes CASSLAGANTEAFF.

The chain uses TRBV5-1 and TRBJ1-1; D is ambiguous. V gave up 3 bases and J gave up 0 bases, with 18 bases separating them. CDR1 and CDR2 (germline): SGHRS, YFSETQ. This CDR3 has 17 amino acids. For the CDR3, the DNA is TGCGCCAGCAGCTCGCTCCCTCAGTATGGGGTGAACACTGAAGCTTTCTTT. Amino acid sequence: CASSSLPQYGVNTEAFF.

CDR3 in amino acids: CASSGTSGFYEQYF. The CDR3 nucleotides are TGTGCCAGCAGCGGGACTAGCGGGTTCTACGAGCAGTACTTC. The chain recombines TRBV5-6 with TRBJ2-7; 12 bases line up with TRBD2. The CDR3 is 14 amino acids. Germline values: CDR1 SGHDT, CDR2 YYEEEE. Germline trimming cut 4 bases from V and 3 bases from J; bases unmatched to any gene: 2.

This chain joins TRBV27 and TRBJ2-1; 8 positions agree with TRBD2. The CDR3 covers 13 residues. V was pared by 5 bases and J by 12 bases, with 9 bases of the junction left unmatched. The germline gives CDR1 MNHEY, CDR2 SMNVEV (reference sequence). The CDR3 bases are TGTGCCAGCAGTGATCGGACTAGCCGGCGGCAGTTCTTC. It specifies CASSDRTSRRQFF.

This rearrangement joins TRBV27 to TRBJ1-2; no clear D. CDR1 is MNHEY and CDR2 is SMNVEV in the germline V gene (reference sequence). The CDR3 is made up of 13 amino acids. Trimming took off 3 bases at V and 5 bases at J, with 10 bases between the two ends. The CDR3 nucleotides read TGTGCCAGCAGTTTCGGGTCAGATTATGGCTACACCTTC. Protein sequence: CASSFGSDYGYTF.

The V call is TRBV10-2, the J call TRBJ1-2; unclear D gene. V lost 3 bases to trimming and J lost 0 bases, with 8 bases between them. Germline assignment: CDR1 WSHSY and CDR2 SAAADI. The length of the CDR3 is 14 residues. The CDR3 sequence: CASSDFGTNYGYTF. The CDR3 DNA reads TGCGCCAGCAGTGATTTCGGGACTAACTATGGCTACACCTTC.

J is TRBJ2-7 and V is TRBV7-6; D call uncertain. The CDR3 extends over 13 amino acids. Germline assignment: CDR1 SGHVS and CDR2 FNYEAQ. V was pared by 5 bases and J by 3 bases, with 11 bases between. CDR3 loop: CASSDGSNYEQYF. The DNA for the CDR3 is TGTGCCAGCAGCGATGGGTCGAACTACGAGCAGTACTTC.

The chain recombines TRBV14 with TRBJ1-5; D is possibly TRBD1 (5 bases). V lost 1 base, J lost 4 bases, and 8 bases lay in between. The CDR3 covers 14 residues. Germline CDR1 reads SGHDN; CDR2 reads FVKESK. DNA of the CDR3: TGTGCCAGCAGCCAAGGGCAGGGAAATCAGCCCCAGCATTTT. This codes for CASSQGQGNQPQHF.

This clone has a single count. The chain employs TRBV28 and TRBJ2-5, with D possibly being TRBD1 (5 bases). The DNA end lines up better with TRBJ2-7; the J call may be wrong. Germline CDR1 MDHEN, CDR2 SYDVKM. This CDR3 is built from 13 residues. CDR3 in amino acids: CASTDISSYEQYF. In nucleotides, the CDR3 is TGTGCCAGCACGGACATCAGCTCCTACGAGCAGTACTTC.

This CDR3 is CASSGDSYEQYF. DNA for the CDR3: TGTGCCAGCAGCGGGGACAGCTACGAGCAGTACTTC. The J gene is TRBJ2-7, the V gene TRBV13, with TRBD1 identical over 7 bases. The CDR3 totals 12 residues. The trim removed 5 bases at V and 3 bases at J, leaving 1 base unmatched. Germline V CDR1 and CDR2: PRHDT, FYEKMQ (reference sequence).

In DNA form, the CDR3 reads TGTGCCAGCAGCTCCCCAAGACTAGCGGGCCTTGGGTCGAACGAGCAGTACTTC. It is translated as CASSSPRLAGLGSNEQYF. This sequence joins TRBV11-2 and TRBJ2-7, with 10 bases identical to TRBD2. Per germline, CDR1 SGHAT and CDR2 FQNNGV. The CDR3 is made up of 18 amino acids. The V and J ends lost 4 bases and 5 bases, in that order; junction bases with no gene match: 17.

The V call is TRBV28, the J call TRBJ2-7, with 7 bases matching TRBD1. The CDR3 loop spans 15 amino acids. Germline V lookup: CDR1 MDHEN, CDR2 SYDVKM. J was trimmed by 3 bases and V by 5 bases; bases with no gene match: 10. CDR3 in DNA: TGTGCCAGCAGTCCCACAGGGGCAGACTTCTACGAGCAGTACTTC. Protein product: CASSPTGADFYEQYF.

The rearrangement links TRBV14 to TRBJ2-7; 9 bases line up with TRBD1. The CDR3 is made up of 15 amino acids. V shed 5 bases and J 3 bases; nucleotides not matched to a gene: 8. In germline, CDR1 is SGHDN, CDR2 FVKESK. CDR3 loop: CASSNPRTGVYEQYF. CDR3 coding DNA: TGTGCCAGCAGCAACCCGCGGACAGGGGTCTACGAGCAGTACTTC.

V gene TRBV27 combines with J gene TRBJ1-6, with D possibly matching TRBD1 (6 bases). There are 13 residues in the CDR3. Germline lookup yields CDR1 MNHEY and CDR2 SMNVEV (reference sequence). V was cut by 5 bases and J by 14 bases, with 16 bases left in between. The CDR3 sequence: CASSRGPLVALHF. DNA of the CDR3: TGTGCCAGCAGTCGGGGGCCCTTAGTGGCCCTCCACTTT.

For this clone: Other DNA sequences in the same sample also yield this CDR3. The chain combines TRBV19 with TRBJ1-1; D is possibly TRBD1 (5 bases). From germline, CDR1 is LNHDA and CDR2 SQIVND (reference sequence). Trimming cost V 8 bases and J 0 bases, with 10 bases left between them. This CDR3 has 13 residues. CDR3 in DNA: TGTGCCAGTGAAGACAGCATGAACACTGAAGCTTTCTTT. This translates into CASEDSMNTEAFF.

The chain is built from TRBV28 and TRBJ2-1; tentatively, D is TRBD1 or TRBD2 (6 bases each). CDR1 MDHEN and CDR2 SYDVKM come from the germline V gene. This CDR3 has 14 residues. Trimming removed 3 bases at V and 7 bases at J, with 13 bases between. As DNA, the CDR3 is TGTGCCAGCAGTTTTCGCCTAGGGGGGAATGAGCAGTTCTTC. Translated, it gives CASSFRLGGNEQFF.

In this sample, this clone turned up once. The CDR3 DNA reads as TGTGCCAGCAGCTTAGCTGGGGGGGCCGGGCTTAGCACTGAAGCTTTCTTT. This sequence encodes CASSLAGGAGLSTEAFF. The chain recombines TRBV7-6 with TRBJ1-1; D may be TRBD1 (6 bases). This CDR3 is built from 17 residues. Trimming removed 0 bases at V and 4 bases at J, with 18 bases between. Germline V CDR1 and CDR2: SGHVS, FNYEAQ.

This chain's CDR3 is CASSSGQGLDGYTF. The CDR3 DNA is TGCGCCAGCAGCAGCGGACAGGGACTCGACGGCTACACCTTC. The chain employs TRBV5-1 and TRBJ1-2, with 8 bases lining up with TRBD1. With V trimmed by 4 bases and J by 8 bases, 10 bases remained unmatched. The CDR3 runs to 14 residues. Germline CDR1 reads SGHRS; CDR2 reads YFSETQ.